This entry features one TCR beta chain sequence. This clone was seen many times. The antigen this receptor binds is unknown. The sample holds no much larger clone one base away, and base qualities are not on file. Before undergoing thyroid surgery, none of the patients had been given any kind of treatment. The study retrospectively analysed patient clinical samples collected from about 2012 to 2018 using T-cell receptor beta sequencing. This sample was included in a study of metastatic and nonmetastatic thyroid tumors (dated by TCRdb to the early 2020s). Looking at the study overall: Repertoires from peripheral blood and from tumor or nodule tissue samples of malignant and benign thyroid patients were compared.

On the study overall, not on this receptor specifically: TCR beta diversity was reported as significantly higher in malignant tumors than in benign nodules, in both blood and tumor samples.

Preparation of the library involved PCR. The sample was run on an Illumina HiSeq 4000. High-throughput sequencing was used to profile the CDR3 region of the TCR beta-chain in every patient. On the study's bioinformatics: The researchers built a classifier to tell apart papillary thyroid cancer patients with distant metastasis, based on CDR3 differences among clinicopathological groups. The Shannon index was used to measure repertoire diversity, and the Morisita-Horn index was used to measure how similar tumor and blood repertoires were. TCRdb handled the public reads itself, with Q25 trimming in fastp and clone calling in MiXCR, and kept productive beta chains. V and J calls and clone size were set by TCRdb, not the authors. The table for this sample lists about 59,000 clones; about 17% of them were counted only once. The ten biggest clones cover roughly a tenth of the sample. This clonotype was sampled from a male donor with papillary thyroid cancer or a benign thyroid nodule (not recorded which). Some clones in this sample may be carry-over from other donors' samples. Sequences were obtained from blood.

Here is the DNA: TGTGCCTGGAGTGTCGGGGGACTAGCCGTGCCGTATTTT. It encodes CAWSVGGLAVPYF. This chain joins TRBV30 to TRBJ2-3; 9 bases in the middle match TRBD2. V trim: 0 bases; J trim: 14 bases; unmatched bases: 9. The germline V gene (reference sequence) supplies CDR1 GTSNPN and CDR2 SVGIG. From cysteine to phenylalanine, the CDR3 is 13 amino acids long. Solely the CDR3 DNA is kept, with 39 bases framed from the first base.